This TCR beta chain was sequenced during a study of OX40 agonist ivuxolimab in advanced cancers. About the research overall: Every 2 weeks, patients got intravenous ivuxolimab at one of six dose levels (0.01-10 mg/kg).

Germline V gives CDR1 MNHEY, CDR2 SMNVEV (reference sequence). Trimming took off 9 bases at V and 8 bases at J, with 19 bases between the two ends. This CDR3 spans 14 amino acids. Produced via immunoSEQ multiplex PCR; TCRdb's table is partial and in-frame only. The sample has about 93,000 clones, around 92% seen once; the top ten hold around 0.5%. This clone occurred once. The sample consisted of CD4+ or CD8+ T cells sorted from blood, taken in a trial of the OX40 agonist ivuxolimab. The V and J genes are TRBV27 and TRBJ1-4, with D unresolved. This receptor was taken from an adult with an advanced solid tumor such as melanoma, head and neck, liver or kidney cancer. The CDR3 nucleotides are TGTGCCAGTTTGGGTTCCGGGGAAGGGGAAAAACTGTTTTTT. It encodes CASLGSGEGEKLFF.